This paragraph covers one T cell receptor (beta chain) sequence. The CDR3 is 15 residues long. V lost 0 bases to trimming and J lost 1 base, with 9 bases between them. The germline V gene encodes CDR1 MNHNY and CDR2 SVGAGI (reference sequence). PCR was performed a second time for about 7 to 12 cycles using a sample-barcoded 5' primer and a J-beta primer mix. TCRdb itself ran the 5' RACE reads through MiXCR, one entry per CDR3 protein. The data show about 1,400,000 distinct CDR3 sequences, roughly 45% seen once. These data are taken from a study of blood T cells in healthy people across ages. The overall study: About one barcoded beta molecule per two T cells was the capture yield of template switching.

The TCR was taken from a woman aged 18-29 years in good health. V is TRBV6-6 and J is TRBJ1-1; perhaps TRBD1 as D (5 bases). The material sequenced was blood. The CDR3 coding sequence is TGTGCCAGCAGTTACTCGGCCAGGGAGAACACTGAAGCTTTCTTT. Protein: CASSYSARENTEAFF.